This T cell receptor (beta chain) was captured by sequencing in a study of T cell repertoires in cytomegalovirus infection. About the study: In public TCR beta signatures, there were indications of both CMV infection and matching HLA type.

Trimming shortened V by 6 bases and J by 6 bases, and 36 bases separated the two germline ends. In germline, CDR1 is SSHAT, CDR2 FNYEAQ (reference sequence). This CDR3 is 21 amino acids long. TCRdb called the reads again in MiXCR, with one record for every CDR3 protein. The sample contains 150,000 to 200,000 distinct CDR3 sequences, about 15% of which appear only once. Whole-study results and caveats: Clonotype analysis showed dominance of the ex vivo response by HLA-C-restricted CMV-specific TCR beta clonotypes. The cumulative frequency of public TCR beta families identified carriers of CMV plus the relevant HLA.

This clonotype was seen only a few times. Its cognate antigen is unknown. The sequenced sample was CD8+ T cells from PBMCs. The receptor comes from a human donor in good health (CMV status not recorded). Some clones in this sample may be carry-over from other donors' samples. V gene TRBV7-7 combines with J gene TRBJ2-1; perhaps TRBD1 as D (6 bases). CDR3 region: CASRGLGLTIPLGRGGNEQFF. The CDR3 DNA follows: TGTGCCAGCAGGGGCCTCGGGCTTACTATCCCTCTGGGGAGAGGGGGCAATGAGCAGTTCTTC. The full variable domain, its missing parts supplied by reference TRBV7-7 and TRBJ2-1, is GAGVSQSPRYKVTKRGQDVTLRCDPISSHATLYWYQQALGQGPEFLTYFNYEAQPDKSGLPSDRFSAERPEGSISTLTIQRTEQRDSAMYRCASRGLGLTIPLGRGGNEQFFGPGTRLTVL.